The 32 T cell receptor beta chains listed next were all sequenced from one sample in a study of tissue T cells after allogeneic stem cell transplantation (dated by TCRdb to between 2021 and 2024). To prepare the library, the immunoSEQ multiplex PCR assay was applied. TCRdb's version of the immuneACCESS table is confined to in-frame rearrangements and falls short of the full clone set. An unresolved V gene accounts for under half of the shortfall where checked; the remainder is of unknown origin. This sample lists 48,000 or so clones; nearly 75% were detected once. Roughly 0.7% of the sample is taken by the ten largest. Material: sorted cells pooled from one or two spleens. The receptor set was obtained from a pool of C57BL/6 mice in good health.

Worth noting for this clone: The gene names here belong to mouse. With the read ending 1 residue before the CDR3 end, the germline J gene is used to fill in that end. This chain connects TRBV12-1 to TRBJ2-1; TRBD2 matches 10 bases. The CDR3 is 15 residues long. Germline assignment: CDR1 SGHSN and CDR2 HYEKVE. The V gene end was trimmed by 0 bases and the J gene end by 7 bases; junction bases not matched to a gene: 5. The CDR3 DNA, read in part, is TGTGCCAGCTCTCTCGCTGGGGGGGCGGGGGCTGAGCAGTTC. This translates into CASSLAGGAGAEQF. The entire CDR3 protein reads CASSLAGGAGAEQFF. Complete variable domain (other parts from reference TRBV12-1 and TRBJ2-1): DSGVVQSPRHIIKEKGGRSVLTCIPISGHSNVVWYQQTLGKELKFLIQHYEKVERDKGFLPSRFSVQQFDDYHSEMNMSALELEDSAMYFCASSLAGGAGAEQFFGPGTRLTVL.

This clone came up a few times. Gene labels here are mouse ones. The read ends 1 residue early relative to the CDR3; the germline J gene fills the gap. The chain links TRBV15 to TRBJ2-7; 7 bases are a match to TRBD1. V shed 4 bases, J shed 2 bases, and the junction held 2 bases outside the gene matches. This CDR3 is 13 amino acids long. The germline CDR1 and CDR2 sequences are SGHND and FRSKSL. This chain's CDR3 is CASSSQGAYEQYF. The CDR3 bases that were read are TGTGCCAGCAGTTCTCAGGGGGCCTATGAACAGTAC.

Worth noting for this clone: Gene names and germline refer to mouse. The CDR3 is cut off 1 residue early in the read; its end comes from the germline J gene. V and J are TRBV13-3 and TRBJ1-5; 12 bases agree with TRBD1. The germline gives CDR1 NNHDY, CDR2 SYVADS. This CDR3 region has 15 residues. With V trimmed by 3 bases and J by 6 bases, 4 bases remained unmatched. The part of the CDR3 DNA that was read is TGTGCCAGCAGTGGCCGGGACAGGGGGCTCCAGGCTCCGCTT. It translates to CASSGRDRGLQAPL. In full, the CDR3 reads CASSGRDRGLQAPLF.

With regard to this clone: Gene names denote mouse genes. The read ends 1 residue shy of where the CDR3 ends; the end is completed using the germline J gene. This chain connects TRBV20 to TRBJ2-5; 8 bases agree with TRBD2. The CDR3 has 15 amino acids. Losses at the gene ends were 5 bases for V and 0 bases for J; bases not matched to a gene: 7. From germline, CDR1 is GFQATS and CDR2 STVNSAI. The sequenced CDR3 bases are TGTGGTGCTCCCCGACTGGGGATTAACCAAGACACCCAGTAC. Its translation is CGAPRLGINQDTQY. The complete CDR3 sequence is CGAPRLGINQDTQYF.

As concerns this clone: Genes and germline are mouse. Coverage ceases 1 residue before the CDR3 finishes, and the germline J gene fills in the end. The chain couples TRBV3 to TRBJ1-3; 8 positions match TRBD1. This CDR3 comprises 14 residues. The trim removed 5 bases at V and 4 bases at J, leaving 4 bases unmatched. Germline CDR1 reads SNHLY; CDR2 reads FYNGKV (reference sequence). The CDR3 loop reads CASSQQGGGNTLYF. The sequenced CDR3 bases are TGTGCCAGCAGCCAACAGGGGGGGGGAAATACGCTCTAT.

Only a few counts were recorded for this clone. Mouse gene names apply. The CDR3 is cut off 1 residue early in the read; its end comes from the germline J gene. The chain recombines TRBV12-1 with TRBJ2-7; 9 positions agree with TRBD2. Unmatched junction bases numbered 7, after V lost 2 bases and J lost 6 bases. Germline V lookup: CDR1 SGHSN, CDR2 HYEKVE. The CDR3 consists of 14 residues. Incomplete CDR3 DNA: TGTGCCAGCTCTCACCGGGACTGGGTCTTTGAACAGTAC. It yields the protein CASSHRDWVFEQY. The whole CDR3 is CASSHRDWVFEQYF.

Of note for this clone: Gene names are the mouse ones. The CDR3 extends 1 residue past the end of the read, so its final part is completed from the germline J gene. The chain links TRBV31 to TRBJ1-6; TRBD1 is a possible D gene (5 bases). TRBJ1-6 is an ORF; its function is uncertain. V lost 0 bases to trimming and J lost 6 bases, with 6 bases between them. This CDR3 region has 13 residues. From germline, CDR1 is GKSSPN and CDR2 SITVG. The sequenced part of the CDR3 DNA is TGTGCCTGGAGTCTCCAGGGTAATTCGCCCCTCTAC. Protein product: CAWSLQGNSPLY. In full, the CDR3 is CAWSLQGNSPLYF.

Comments on this clone: Gene names refer to mouse genes. The CDR3 extends 1 residue past the end of the read, so its final part is completed from the germline J gene. This rearrangement joins TRBV5 to TRBJ2-3; 7 bases map to TRBD2. In germline, CDR1 is LGHNA, CDR2 YNLKQL (reference sequence). This CDR3 region has 13 residues. J lost 5 bases, V lost 3 bases, and 2 bases had no gene match. The CDR3 sequence is CASSQSGGETLYF. Partial CDR3 DNA: TGTGCCAGCAGCCAGTCTGGGGGAGAAACGCTGTAT.

About this clone: Genes and germline come from the mouse. The CDR3 end falls 1 residue outside the read, so it is completed with the germline J gene. The gene calls are TRBV4 and TRBJ2-5; D gene ambiguous. The CDR3 length is 15 residues. V was trimmed by 4 bases and J by 0 bases, leaving 11 bases between them. Germline V CDR1 and CDR2: LGHDT, YNNKQL (reference sequence). The CDR3: CASSSGWLNQDTQYF. The part of the CDR3 DNA that was read is TGTGCCAGCAGCTCCGGCTGGCTTAACCAAGACACCCAGTAC.

About this clone itself: All gene names here are mouse names. With the read ending 1 residue before the CDR3 end, the germline J gene is used to fill in that end. The chain is built from TRBV16 and TRBJ2-7; 10 nucleotides agree with TRBD2. V gave up 3 bases and J gave up 0 bases; unmatched junction bases: 2. Germline values: CDR1 SGHSA, CDR2 FRNQAP. The length of the CDR3 is 15 residues. The sequenced CDR3 bases are TGTGCAAGCAGCTTGACTGGGGGGAGCTCCTATGAACAGTAC. This sequence encodes CASSLTGGSSYEQY. The complete CDR3 sequence is CASSLTGGSSYEQYF. Full variable domain (missing parts from reference TRBV16 and TRBJ2-7): NAGVIQTPRHKVTGKGQEATLWCEPISGHSAVFWYRQTIVQGLEFLTYFRNQAPIDDSGMPKERFSAQMPNQSHSTLKIQSTQPQDSAVYLCASSLTGGSSYEQYFGPGTRLTVL.

In regard to this clone: Gene names and germline match the mouse. From the germline J gene comes the end of the CDR3, since the read stops 1 residue before it. The chain carries TRBV29 and TRBJ2-7; D not resolved. This CDR3 is built from 11 residues. Germline CDR1 and CDR2: MSHET and SYDVDS. The ends were cut back, 5 bases at V and 6 bases at J, with 8 bases in the middle. The sequenced part of the CDR3 DNA is TGTGCTAGCAGTCCCACGGGTGAACAGTAC. This codes for CASSPTGEQY. The entire CDR3 sequence reads CASSPTGEQYF.

This clone was seen more than once but under ten times. The listed genes are named as in mouse. From the germline J gene comes the end of the CDR3, since the read stops 1 residue before it. The rearrangement uses TRBV2 and TRBJ2-7; TRBD1 might be the D (6 bases). V was clipped by 0 bases and J by 4 bases, with 10 bases between them. The V gene's germline CDR1 is LGHNA and CDR2 YSYQKL. The CDR3 runs 14 residues. The CDR3 DNA, read in part, is TGTGCCAGCAGCCAAGAGGGCAGGGGTTATGAACAGTAC. This gives the protein CASSQEGRGYEQY. The whole CDR3 region reads CASSQEGRGYEQYF.

Comments on this clone: Mouse gene names apply. The read halts 1 residue ahead of the CDR3 end, with the missing end drawn from the germline J gene. V and J are TRBV1 and TRBJ2-1; 12 bases match TRBD2. V dropped 3 bases and J dropped 3; count of bases not matched to a gene: 0. Germline V gene data show CDR1 as NSQYPW and CDR2 as LRSPGD (reference sequence). CDR3 length: 15 residues. The CDR3 bases that were read are TGCACCTGCAGTGCGGACTGGGGGGGCTATGCTGAGCAGTTC. Translating gives CTCSADWGGYAEQF. The CDR3 in its entirety is CTCSADWGGYAEQFF.

Points on this clone: The gene names here belong to mouse. Read coverage stops 1 residue before the CDR3 terminus; the germline J gene supplies the remainder. V gene TRBV13-2 combines with J gene TRBJ2-3; the match to TRBD2 covers 8 bases. Trimming at V came to 1 base and at J to 4 bases, leaving 5 bases not matched to a gene. Germline loops: CDR1 NNHNN, CDR2 SYGAGS (reference sequence). The CDR3 extends over 15 amino acids. The DNA read from the CDR3 is TGTGCCAGCGGTGATAGGGGGGGCGCAACAGAAACGCTGTAT. Translated: CASGDRGGATETLY. The entire CDR3 is CASGDRGGATETLYF.

Concerning this clone: Gene names and germline refer to mouse. The CDR3 end lies 1 residue beyond the end of the read and is filled in from the germline J gene. This chain uses TRBV15 with TRBJ1-3, with D possibly TRBD1 on 6 matching bases. The CDR3 spans 14 residues. Germline V gene lookup returns CDR1 SGHND and CDR2 FRSKSL. Between the trimmed V and J ends, which lost 5 bases and 0 bases, there was a span of 8 bases. The CDR3 sequence is CASSTGNSGNTLYF. CDR3 bases read: TGTGCCAGCAGTACAGGGAATTCTGGAAATACGCTCTAT. Full variable domain (remainder filled in from reference TRBV15 and TRBJ1-3): DAGVTQTPRHEVAEKGQTIILKCEPVSGHNDLFWYRQTKIQGLELLSYFRSKSLMEDGGAFKDRFKAEMLNSSFSTLKIQPTEPKDSAVYLCASSTGNSGNTLYFGEGSRLIVV.

In the case of this clone: Genes and germline come from the mouse. Coverage ceases 1 residue before the CDR3 finishes, and the germline J gene fills in the end. The genes are TRBV19 and TRBJ2-4, with D perhaps TRBD1 (6 bases). Trimming pared 0 bases from V and 7 bases from J, leaving 15 bases between. The germline V gene encodes CDR1 FNHDT and CDR2 SITEND (reference sequence). CDR3 length: 15 residues. Incomplete CDR3 DNA: TGTGCCAGCAGTATAGCTTCAGGGGAAAGAGACACCTTGTAC. Its protein is CASSIASGERDTLY. From start to end, the CDR3 is CASSIASGERDTLYF.

On this clone: Here the gene names and germline are mouse. Coverage ceases 1 residue before the CDR3 finishes, and the germline J gene fills in the end. The gene calls are TRBV13-1 and TRBJ2-3; D possibly uses TRBD1 or TRBD2 (5 bases each). The ends were cut back, 3 bases at V and 1 base at J, with 9 bases in the middle. Germline V gives CDR1 NSHNY, CDR2 SYGAGN. CDR3 length: 14 amino acids. CDR3 DNA, as far as it was read: TGTGCCAGCAGTGGGGGACGGGGTGCAGAAACGCTGTAT. As protein: CASSGGRGAETLY. The whole CDR3 protein is CASSGGRGAETLYF.

Note on this clone: The gene symbols are mouse symbols. The sequenced fragment ends 1 residue before the CDR3 boundary, so the rest is inferred from the germline J gene. The chain couples TRBV23 to TRBJ2-5; the D call of TRBD2 is as the table states it, not checked on the DNA. The CDR3 covers 14 residues. CDR1 and CDR2 from the germline V gene are KGHTA and FQNQQP. The CDR3 spells CSSRGDWGQDTQYF. The covered CDR3 bases are TGCTCCAGCAGAGGGGACTGGGGACAAGACACCCAGTAC.

About this clone: Mouse germline and gene names are used. With the read ending 1 residue before the CDR3 end, the germline J gene is used to fill in that end. The chain uses TRBV5 and TRBJ1-6; tentative D call: TRBD1 (6 bases). TRBJ1-6 is reported as an ORF; its role is uncertain. Germline V lookup: CDR1 LGHNA, CDR2 YNLKQL (reference sequence). The germline V and J ends were trimmed by 2 bases and 7 bases, with 12 bases remaining between them. The length of the CDR3 is 15 residues. CDR3 DNA (partial): TGTGCCAGCAGCCAACAGGGGAGGGAGAATTCGCCCCTCTAC. It codes for CASSQQGRENSPLY. In full, the CDR3 reads CASSQQGRENSPLYF.

A remark on this clone: Gene labels here are mouse ones. The CDR3 is cut off 1 residue early in the read; its end comes from the germline J gene. The chain carries TRBV3 and TRBJ2-7; the match to TRBD2 covers 12 bases. Germline trimming cut 1 base from V and 7 bases from J; bases unmatched to any gene: 5. Germline CDR1 SNHLY, CDR2 FYNGKV (reference sequence). The CDR3 has 15 amino acids. Partial CDR3 DNA: TGTGCCAGCAGCTTAGTGGGACTGGGGGGCCGGGAACAGTAC. As protein: CASSLVGLGGREQY. The whole CDR3 is CASSLVGLGGREQYF.

About this clone: Gene labels here are mouse ones. The read stops 1 residue short of the end of the CDR3; the missing end is completed from the germline J gene. V is TRBV13-2 and J is TRBJ2-1; TRBD2 aligns across 8 bases. V lost 0 bases and J lost 4; bases outside the gene matches: 0. The CDR3 consists of 14 residues. CDR1 is NNHNN, CDR2 SYGAGS, per germline (reference sequence). CDR3: CASGDDWGYAEQFF. The CDR3 bases that were read are TGTGCCAGCGGTGATGACTGGGGGTATGCTGAGCAGTTC.

Note on this clone: Genes here carry mouse names. The read ends 1 residue before the CDR3 terminus; that terminus is restored from the germline J gene. This sequence joins TRBV31 and TRBJ2-5; 8 bases fit TRBD1. J was trimmed by 6 bases and V by 3 bases; bases with no gene match: 5. Germline values: CDR1 GKSSPN, CDR2 SITVG. CDR3 length: 13 residues. The CDR3 here is CAWSHRDRDTQYF. CDR3 DNA (partial): TGTGCCTGGAGCCACCGGGACAGGGACACCCAGTAC.

In regard to this clone: Any gene name here is a mouse gene name. The CDR3: CASSPGRAQTLYF. The DNA read from the CDR3 is TGTGCCAGCTCTCCCGGCAGGGCTCAAACGCTGTAT. This rearrangement joins TRBV12-2 to TRBJ2-3; D is possibly TRBD1 (5 bases). The CDR3 end falls 1 residue outside the read, so it is completed with the germline J gene. V was trimmed by 2 bases and J by 7 bases, leaving 12 bases between them. Germline V lookup: CDR1 SGHLS, CDR2 HYDKME. The CDR3 runs to 13 residues.

This clone turned up a few times. These gene names are mouse names. The read ends 1 residue before the CDR3 terminus; that terminus is restored from the germline J gene. The chain links TRBV2 to TRBJ2-2; D call uncertain. From germline, CDR1 is LGHNA and CDR2 YSYQKL. V was cut by 0 bases and J by 0 bases, with 5 bases left in between. The CDR3 runs 15 residues. CDR3 in amino acids: CASSQETTNTGQLYF. Incomplete CDR3 DNA: TGTGCCAGCAGCCAAGAAACAACAAACACCGGGCAGCTCTAC. Drawing the rest from reference TRBV2 and TRBJ2-2, the complete variable domain is DPKIIQKPKYLVAVTGSEKILICEQYLGHNAMYWYRQSAKKPLEFMFSYSYQKLMDNQTASSRFQPQSSKKNHLDLQITALKPDDSATYFCASSQETTNTGQLYFGEGSKLTVL.

A note on this clone: Gene names and germline match the mouse. CDR3 sequence reads: CASGDVGGQDTQYF. The sequenced part of the CDR3 DNA is TGTGCCAGCGGTGATGTGGGGGGCCAAGACACCCAGTAC. V usage is TRBV13-2 and J usage is TRBJ2-5, with TRBD2 matching over 7 bases. Sequencing ends 1 residue short of the CDR3 end; the germline J gene provides the rest. Germline assignment: CDR1 NNHNN and CDR2 SYGAGS (reference sequence). The ends lost 0 bases at V and 2 bases at J; junction bases unmatched: 0. CDR3 length equals 14 residues.

On this clone: Germline and genes: mouse. Coverage ceases 1 residue before the CDR3 finishes, and the germline J gene fills in the end. The genes are TRBV14 and TRBJ2-2; D remains ambiguous. The CDR3 is 13 amino acids. Germline loops: CDR1 SGHDT, CDR2 FRDEAV. Between the trimmed V and J ends, which lost 2 bases and 4 bases, there was a span of 6 bases. The sequenced CDR3 bases are TGTGCCAGCAGTTTTAGGGCCACCGGGCAGCTCTAC. Amino acid sequence: CASSFRATGQLY. The CDR3 in its entirety is CASSFRATGQLYF.

Comments on this clone: Gene and germline names: mouse. The observed sequence ends 1 residue before the CDR3 terminus, with the missing tail filled in from the germline J gene. The same CDR3 arises from other DNA sequences in this sample as well. The chain uses TRBV1 and TRBJ2-1; TRBD1 matches 8 bases. The CDR3 runs 14 residues. V shed 1 base, J shed 5 bases, and the junction held 1 base outside the gene matches. Germline CDR1 is NSQYPW and CDR2 is LRSPGD (reference sequence). The CDR3 region is CTCSAGTGNAEQFF. Incomplete CDR3 DNA: TGCACCTGCAGTGCAGGGACAGGGAATGCTGAGCAGTTC.

Of note for this clone: Mouse germline and gene names are used. The CDR3 end is not reached by the read, which stops 1 residue before it; the germline J gene fills it in. Different DNA sequences within this sample yield the same CDR3. The chain employs TRBV2 and TRBJ2-7; perhaps TRBD1 as D (7 bases). The CDR3 covers 15 residues. Trimming stripped 0 bases from V and 5 bases from J, with 14 bases between. The V gene's germline CDR1 is LGHNA and CDR2 YSYQKL. CDR3 sequence: CASSQDPLGGDEQYF. The part of the CDR3 DNA that was read is TGTGCCAGCAGCCAAGACCCGCTAGGGGGCGATGAACAGTAC.

To note about this clone: Gene and germline names: mouse. The CDR3 end falls 1 residue outside the read, so it is completed with the germline J gene. The chain uses TRBV13-2 and TRBJ1-1; perhaps TRBD1 as D (5 bases). The CDR3 runs to 17 residues. Germline-derived CDR1 and CDR2 are NNHNN and SYGAGS (reference sequence). The V end lost 2 bases, the J end lost 3 bases, and 20 bases lay between the germline ends. CDR3: CASGERQGGEVYTEVFF. The CDR3 bases that were read are TGTGCCAGCGGTGAACGGCAGGGTGGGGAGGTGTACACAGAAGTCTTC.

On this clone: The gene names here belong to mouse. The DNA ends 1 residue before the CDR3 does, and the rest of the CDR3 is filled in from the germline J gene. At the DNA level, this CDR3 is encoded by other sequences in the same sample as well. The V call is TRBV26, the J call TRBJ1-5; the D gene is possibly TRBD1 (6 bases). The CDR3 sequence is 13 residues long. Germline loops: CDR1 KGHPV, CDR2 FQNQEV (reference sequence). V was trimmed by 4 bases and J by 4 bases, leaving 8 bases between them. The CDR3 loop is CASSPGQNQAPLF. CDR3 DNA, as far as it was read: TGTGCCAGCAGTCCGGGACAAAACCAGGCTCCGCTT.

Turning to this clone: Gene and germline names: mouse. The read ends 1 residue early relative to the CDR3; the germline J gene fills the gap. The V gene is TRBV4, the J gene TRBJ2-5; 8 bases fit TRBD2. This CDR3 region has 14 residues. V lost 5 bases, J lost 1 base, and 2 bases stayed unmatched. The V gene's germline CDR1 is LGHDT and CDR2 YNNKQL (reference sequence). CDR3 region: CASSPGLDQDTQYF. The part of the CDR3 DNA that was read is TGTGCCAGCAGCCCGGGACTGGACCAAGACACCCAGTAC. The variable domain in full, with the rest retrieved from reference TRBV4 and TRBJ2-5, is ETAVFQTPNYHVTQVGNEVSFNCKQTLGHDTMYWYKQDSKKLLKIMFSYNNKQLIVNETVPRRFSPQSSDKAHLNLRIKSVEPEDSAVYLCASSPGLDQDTQYFGPGTRLLVL.

There are a few counts of this clone. Gene names are mouse gene names. The sequenced CDR3 bases are TGTGCCAGCGGTTCCGGGACAGCCAACGAAAGATTATTT. Amino acid sequence: CASGSGTANERLF. The whole CDR3 protein is CASGSGTANERLFF. The chain joins TRBV13-2 to TRBJ1-4; TRBD1 aligns across 7 bases. The read is 1 residue too short to cover the CDR3 end, so that end is filled in from the germline J gene. V dropped 4 bases and J dropped 3; count of bases not matched to a gene: 3. From germline, CDR1 is NNHNN and CDR2 SYGAGS (reference sequence). This CDR3 is 14 amino acids long.